This entry lists 10 T cell receptor beta chains sequenced from one sample in a study of T cells in Graves' hyperthyroidism and ophthalmopathy. RNA transcripts were the template for amplifying TCR beta CDR3 regions. HTBI primers were the set used in a first-round RT-PCR of the TCR CDR3. TCRdb redid the calling of the multiplex PCR reads with MiXCR, one entry per CDR3 protein. This sample has 300,000 to 500,000 distinct CDR3 sequences, with over 13% found just once. Sample: blood. These receptors originate from a man in his forties or fifties with Graves' ophthalmopathy.

The rearrangement uses TRBV12-3 or TRBV12-4 and TRBJ2-5; D assignment may be TRBD1 or TRBD2 (5 bases each). Trimming left V 5 bases short and J 2 bases short, with 9 bases between. The CDR3 is 13 residues long. The CDR3 loop reads CASSGTLQETQYF. The CDR3 nucleotides read TGTGCCAGCAGTGGGACCCTACAAGAGACCCAGTACTTC.

This chain links TRBV27 with TRBJ2-6; D ambiguous. The V gene lost 6 bases and the J gene lost 2 bases, with 8 bases spanning the gap. Germline V lookup: CDR1 MNHEY, CDR2 SMNVEV (reference sequence). CDR3 length: 14 residues. DNA of the CDR3: TGTGCCAGCAGAACCATTCCTGGGGCCAACGTCCTGACTTTC. The encoded protein is CASRTIPGANVLTF.

The table lists this clonotype with many counts. V usage is TRBV3-1 and J usage is TRBJ2-2, with D possibly being TRBD2 (6 bases). This CDR3 spans 14 amino acids. The V gene lost 1 base and the J gene lost 6 bases, with 9 bases spanning the gap. The V gene's germline CDR1 is LGHDT and CDR2 YNNKEL (reference sequence). CDR3 region: CASSQGREAGELFF. In nucleotides, the CDR3 is TGTGCCAGCAGCCAAGGCAGGGAGGCCGGGGAGCTGTTTTTT. Looking up the rest from reference TRBV3-1 and TRBJ2-2 gives the full variable domain: DTAVSQTPKYLVTQMGNDKSIKCEQNLGHDTMYWYKQDSKKFLKIMFSYNNKELIINETVPNRFSPKSPDKAHLNLHINSLELGDSAVYFCASSQGREAGELFFGEGSRLTVL.

The chain combines TRBV4-1 with TRBJ1-5; D unresolved. V lost 5 bases, J lost 2 bases, and 13 bases lay in between. This CDR3 contains 15 residues. Germline lookup yields CDR1 MGHRA and CDR2 YSYEKL. Here the CDR3 DNA reads TGCGCCAGCAGCGCGGCCGGGAATGGCAATCAGCCCCAGCATTTT. This encodes CASSAAGNGNQPQHF.

The sample holds many counts of this clonotype. The V call is TRBV3-1, the J call TRBJ1-1; 8 bases match TRBD1. The junction had 6 bases not matched to a gene; V was cut back by 0 bases and J by 0 bases. CDR3 length: 17 amino acids. Germline V lookup: CDR1 LGHDT, CDR2 YNNKEL (reference sequence). The CDR3 loop is CASSQDAAGGMNTEAFF. DNA of the CDR3: TGTGCCAGCAGCCAAGATGCGGCAGGGGGCATGAACACTGAAGCTTTCTTT.

The sample holds many counts of this clonotype. In nucleotides, the CDR3 is TGTGCCAGCAACCTTGGGACAGGGAACACTGAAGCTTTCTTT. It specifies CASNLGTGNTEAFF. The chain joins TRBV12-3 or TRBV12-4 to TRBJ1-1, with TRBD1 identical over 8 bases. V shed 7 bases and J 1 base; nucleotides not matched to a gene: 5. The CDR3 runs to 14 residues.

Turning to this clonotype: A clone one base away is much larger, so this may be a read error. The rearrangement uses TRBV20-1 and TRBJ2-7; possible D gene TRBD2, 6 bases. This CDR3 has 13 amino acids. From germline, CDR1 is DFQATT and CDR2 SNEGSKA (reference sequence). CDR3 DNA: TGCAGTGCACAGAGGGACTCCTCCTACGGGCAGTACTTC. Translated, it gives CSAQRDSSYGQYF.

The chain employs TRBV12-5 and TRBJ2-1; 8 bases align to TRBD2. Germline V gene sequence: CDR1 LGHNT, CDR2 FRNRAP. The length of the CDR3 is 15 residues. Germline trimming cut 6 bases from V and 4 bases from J; bases unmatched to any gene: 8. The CDR3 spells CASGHGGGRYNEQFF. The CDR3 coding sequence is TGTGCTAGTGGACATGGGGGCGGGAGGTACAATGAGCAGTTCTTC.

The chain uses TRBV6-1 and TRBJ1-5; D gene unclear. V lost 6 bases and J 4 bases, leaving 7 bases between the germline ends. The V gene's germline CDR1 is MNHNS and CDR2 SASEGT. The CDR3 sequence is 12 residues long. The CDR3 here is CASSTGNQPQHF. In nucleotides, the CDR3 is TGTGCCAGCAGCACTGGTAATCAGCCCCAGCATTTT.

This clonotype was seen at least ten times. V usage is TRBV7-8 and J usage is TRBJ2-7; D is ambiguous. Trimming left V 0 bases short and J 7 bases short, with 4 bases between. The CDR3 consists of 11 residues. Germline lookup yields CDR1 SGHVS and CDR2 FQNEAQ. The CDR3: CASSLAWEQYF. In DNA form, the CDR3 reads TGTGCCAGCAGCTTAGCCTGGGAGCAGTACTTC.